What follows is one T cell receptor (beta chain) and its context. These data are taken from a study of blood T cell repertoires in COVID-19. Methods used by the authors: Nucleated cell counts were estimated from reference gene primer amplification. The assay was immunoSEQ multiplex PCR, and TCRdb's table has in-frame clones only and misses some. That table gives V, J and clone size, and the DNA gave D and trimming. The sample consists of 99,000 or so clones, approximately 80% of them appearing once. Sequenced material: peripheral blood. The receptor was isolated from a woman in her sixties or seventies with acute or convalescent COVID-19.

CDR3 protein: CSVRAGFDTGELFF. CDR3 nucleotides: TGCAGCGTTCGGGCGGGGTTTGACACCGGGGAGCTGTTTTTT. The chain joins TRBV29-1 to TRBJ2-2; D possibly corresponds to TRBD2 (6 bases). Germline CDR1 is SQVTM and CDR2 is ANQGSEA. The CDR3 length is 14 residues. V was pared by 5 bases and J by 3 bases, with 13 bases between.